The TCR beta chain under discussion was sequenced for a study of response to subunit inactivated influenza vaccine. With respect to this clonotype: Its antigen is currently unknown.

General study findings and limits: The authors offered the suggestion that each seasonal influenza vaccination recruits few new T cells.

The trim removed 4 bases at V and 1 base at J, leaving 14 bases unmatched. The length of the CDR3 is 18 residues. CDR1 and CDR2 (germline): MGHRA, YSYEKL. In TCRdb, the RT-PCR reads were re-called with MiXCR into one record per CDR3 protein. The data contain 800,000 to 1,000,000 distinct CDR3 sequences, 21% of them seen just once; the ten biggest clones take up roughly a tenth. Sequences were derived from PBMCs from blood, sampled more than 4 days after vaccination. This chain joins TRBV4-1 and TRBJ2-7, with 9 bases lining up with TRBD2. The TCR sequence derives from a man in his fifties who received an inactivated influenza vaccine. The CDR3 reads CASSPLGSGGRRSYEQYF. The CDR3 region has the DNA TGCGCCAGCAGCCCTTTAGGTAGCGGGGGAAGACGTTCCTACGAGCAGTACTTC.